This TCR beta chain comes out of a study of T cells in Graves' hyperthyroidism and ophthalmopathy. V lost 5 bases to trimming and J lost 6 bases, with 10 bases between them. Per germline, CDR1 MNHEY and CDR2 SVGEGT. The CDR3 totals 12 residues. There are a few counts of this clonotype. The antigen is unknown. Inclusion characteristics of ophthalmopathy patients comprised a Clinical Activity Score of at least 3, a NOSPECS grade of at least 4, and duration under 3 months. Researchers barred patients who had uncontrolled infection, other autoimmune disease, pregnancy or lactation. Regarding the study as a whole: Most expanded thyroid clonotypes above 0.001 also appeared in blood. Stable hyperthyroidism was told apart from ophthalmopathy by a model built on 13 V-J features.

Amplified TCR beta CDR3 regions derived from RNA transcripts. When the TCR CDR3 underwent first-round RT-PCR, the HTBI primer set was used. TCRdb reprocessed the multiplex PCR reads via MiXCR and lists one record per CDR3 protein. The sample shows hundreds of thousands of distinct CDR3 sequences, under 15% of them seen only once. Sequencing was performed on blood. The chain uses TRBV6-2 or TRBV6-3 and TRBJ1-1; D ambiguous. The receptor was isolated from a woman between 35 and 50 years old with Graves' ophthalmopathy. CDR3 bases: TGTGCCAGCAGTGGCCTGAGCGCTGAAGCTTTCTTT. It codes for CASSGLSAEAFF.